A single sample is the source of the 23 T cell receptor beta chains below, sequenced in a study of blood T cell repertoires in COVID-19. Some clones are missing from TCRdb's copy, which holds only in-frame ones; the method was immunoSEQ multiplex PCR. The data contain more than 100,000 clones, more than 70% of them singletons. Material for sequencing was peripheral blood. Receptors were obtained from a man between 60 and 75 years old with acute or convalescent COVID-19.

The rearrangement uses TRBV19 and TRBJ2-5; 8 nucleotides match TRBD1. Per germline, CDR1 LNHDA and CDR2 SQIVND (reference sequence). The CDR3 spans 14 residues. V shed 7 bases, J shed 5 bases, and the junction held 9 bases outside the gene matches. CDR3 residues: CASTPGQGVETQYF. The CDR3 bases are TGTGCCAGTACCCCCGGACAGGGAGTGGAGACCCAGTACTTC.

This CDR3 reads CASSEQPNYGYTF. CDR3 bases: TGTGCCAGCAGTGAACAGCCAAACTATGGCTACACCTTC. The chain carries TRBV6-4 and TRBJ1-2, with unresolved D. Trimming cost V 3 bases and J 2 bases, with 7 bases left between them. Germline V lookup: CDR1 MRHNA, CDR2 SNTAGT. The CDR3 spans 13 residues.

This clone was observed a single time. The rearrangement links TRBV7-3 to TRBJ2-2; 7 bases are shared with TRBD1. V shed 2 bases and J 3 bases; nucleotides not matched to a gene: 6. CDR3 size: 16 residues. Germline assignment: CDR1 SGHTA and CDR2 FQGTGA. CDR3 bases: TGTGCCAGCAGCTTACGGGGACAGAGGTACACCGGGGAGCTGTTTTTT. It translates to CASSLRGQRYTGELFF.

V gene TRBV11-2 combines with J gene TRBJ2-2; the match to TRBD2 covers 10 bases. Germline V gene data show CDR1 as SGHAT and CDR2 as FQNNGV. This CDR3 has 16 residues. The V segment lost 5 bases and the J segment 6 bases; nucleotides outside the gene matches: 9. As DNA, the CDR3 is TGTGCCAGCAGCAAATTCAGCGGGGGGGCGGCCGGGGAGCTGTTTTTT. Amino acid sequence: CASSKFSGGAAGELFF.

The V and J genes are TRBV9 and TRBJ1-2; 8 positions agree with TRBD1. Germline CDR1 is SGDLS and CDR2 is YYNGEE. CDR3 length: 16 residues. The V and J ends lost 3 bases and 3 bases, in that order; junction bases with no gene match: 10. DNA for the CDR3: TGTGCCAGCAGCGCCCGGCCAGGGGGCAAGGACTATGGCTACACCTTC. The encoded protein is CASSARPGGKDYGYTF. The full variable domain, rest sourced from reference TRBV9 and TRBJ1-2, is DSGVTQTPKHLITATGQRVTLRCSPRSGDLSVYWYQQSLDQGLQFLIQYYNGEERAKGNILERFSAQQFPDLHSELNLSSLELGDSALYFCASSARPGGKDYGYTFGSGTRLTVV.

The chain employs TRBV7-2 and TRBJ2-3; TRBD2 matches 8 bases. Looked up from germline, CDR1 is SGHTA and CDR2 is FQGNSA. The CDR3 length is 15 residues. V lost 3 bases and J lost 5; bases outside the gene matches: 7. This CDR3 is CASSFSGKKEDTQYF. Here the CDR3 DNA reads TGTGCCAGCAGCTTTAGCGGGAAGAAAGAAGATACGCAGTATTTT.

The chain combines TRBV5-1 with TRBJ2-1; no clear D. The CDR3 contains 15 residues. CDR1 is SGHRS, CDR2 YFSETQ, per germline. V was pared by 4 bases and J by 0 bases, with 11 bases between. The CDR3 is CASSTTLSSYNEQFF. The CDR3 nucleotides are TGCGCCAGCAGCACGACACTGAGCTCCTACAATGAGCAGTTCTTC.

The V gene is TRBV5-1, the J gene TRBJ1-5; D is undetermined. The CDR3 is 15 amino acids. CDR1 and CDR2 from the germline V gene are SGHRS and YFSETQ. Trimming cost V 0 bases and J 3 bases, with 10 bases left between them. CDR3 amino acids: CASSLDGGHNQPQHF. The CDR3 DNA reads TGCGCCAGCAGCTTGGATGGTGGCCACAATCAGCCCCAGCATTTT.

The chain couples TRBV30 to TRBJ1-6; 7 bases map to TRBD1. The V gene's germline CDR1 is GTSNPN and CDR2 SVGIG (reference sequence). Unmatched junction bases numbered 9, after V lost 3 bases and J lost 4 bases. The CDR3 has 16 residues. CDR3: CAWRGFLGQYNSPLHF. The DNA for the CDR3 is TGTGCCTGGAGGGGATTCTTGGGACAGTATAATTCACCCCTCCACTTT.

This clone was seen a few times. This same CDR3 is encoded by further DNA sequences in the sample. This sequence joins TRBV18 and TRBJ2-5, with a tentative D call TRBD2 (5 bases). The CDR3 contains 14 residues. The germline V gene has CDR1 KGHSH and CDR2 LQKENI. The V and J ends lost 3 bases and 4 bases respectively, with 12 bases between them. The CDR3 DNA sequence: TGTGCCAGCTCACCCCGGGGTAGCAGAGAGACCCAGTACTTC. Protein: CASSPRGSRETQYF. Full variable domain (remainder filled in from reference TRBV18 and TRBJ2-5): NAGVMQNPRHLVRRRGQEARLRCSPMKGHSHVYWYRQLPEEGLKFMVYLQKENIIDESGMPKERFSAEFPKEGPSILRIQQVVRGDSAAYFCASSPRGSRETQYFGPGTRLLVL.

Worth noting for this clone: At one of its ends the junction is not consistent with the germline gene, which may arise from a read error. The chain has TRBV2 and TRBJ1-6, with TRBD1 matching 8 bases. The germline CDR1 and CDR2 sequences are SNHLY and FYNNEI. CDR3 length: 14 residues. CDR3 loop: CSIGQGLLNSPLHF. CDR3 bases: TGCTCCATAGGACAGGGACTATTGAATTCACCCCTCCACTTT.

CDR3 DNA sequence: TGTGCTAGTGGTTCCAAAGAGAATTCACCCCTCCACTTT. This encodes CASGSKENSPLHF. The chain carries TRBV12-5 and TRBJ1-6; no clear D. CDR1 is LGHNT and CDR2 is FRNRAP in the germline V gene. CDR3 length: 13 residues. Trimming removed 4 bases from V and 7 bases from J, with 8 bases in between. Supplemented by reference TRBV12-5 and TRBJ1-6, the full variable domain reads DARVTQTPRHKVTEMGQEVTMRCQPILGHNTVFWYRQTMMQGLELLAYFRNRAPLDDSGMPKDRFSAEMPDATLATLKIQPSEPRDSAVYFCASGSKENSPLHFGNGTRLTVT.

The chain links TRBV5-1 to TRBJ2-1; D remains unclear. The CDR3 covers 15 residues. In germline, CDR1 is SGHRS, CDR2 YFSETQ. V lost 0 bases and J lost 9, with 16 bases in between. The CDR3 DNA reads as TGCGCCAGCAGCTTGGACCGTCCCTCCAGCGCTGAGCAGTTCTTC. Its translation is CASSLDRPSSAEQFF. The complete variable domain, with remaining parts taken from reference TRBV5-1 and TRBJ2-1, reads KAGVTQTPRYLIKTRGQQVTLSCSPISGHRSVSWYQQTPGQGLQFLFEYFSETQRNKGNFPGRFSGRQFSNSRSEMNVSTLELGDSALYLCASSLDRPSSAEQFFGPGTRLTVL.

This sequence joins TRBV19 and TRBJ1-5; D uncertain. This CDR3 is 15 amino acids long. The V end lost 6 bases, the J end lost 1 base, and 13 bases lay between the germline ends. CDR1 is LNHDA and CDR2 is SQIVND in the germline V gene (reference sequence). The CDR3 region is CASRRRTGSNQPQHF. The CDR3 bases are TGTGCCAGTAGGAGAAGGACGGGGAGCAATCAGCCCCAGCATTTT.

The CDR3 loop reads CASSPYSGGGTQYF. CDR3 nucleotide sequence: TGTGCCAGCAGCCCCTATAGCGGGGGAGGGACCCAGTACTTC. The V and J genes are TRBV11-2 and TRBJ2-5, with 9 bases fitting TRBD2. The CDR3 covers 14 residues. The junction had 8 bases not matched to a gene; V was cut back by 5 bases and J by 7 bases. Germline values: CDR1 SGHAT, CDR2 FQNNGV.

This clone is a singleton in its sample. The chain carries TRBV12-3 or TRBV12-4 and TRBJ2-1, with D perhaps TRBD1 (6 bases). The CDR3 is 12 amino acids. With 8 bases removed from V and 6 bases from J, the gap between germline ends came to 11 bases. The chain's CDR3 is CASARGSNEQFF. The CDR3 bases are TGTGCCAGCGCTAGGGGGTCCAATGAGCAGTTCTTC.

The chain uses TRBV30 and TRBJ2-7; D may be TRBD1 (6 bases). V lost 4 bases, J lost 3 bases, and 19 bases lay in between. The germline CDR1 and CDR2 sequences are GTSNPN and SVGIG (reference sequence). The CDR3 is 15 residues long. The DNA for the CDR3 is TGTGCCTGGACCCCACCTCGGACAGTTTTCTACGAGCAGTACTTC. It specifies CAWTPPRTVFYEQYF.

The rearrangement links TRBV29-1 to TRBJ2-1; a weak D match, TRBD1 (5 bases). The germline CDR1 and CDR2 sequences are SQVTM and ANQGSEA. Trimming removed 2 bases at V and 4 bases at J, with 9 bases between. The CDR3 is 13 residues long. CDR3 amino acids: CSVERGLYNEQFF. Here the CDR3 DNA reads TGCAGCGTTGAAAGGGGCTTGTACAATGAGCAGTTCTTC.

This sequence joins TRBV12-5 and TRBJ2-1, with D uncertain. V lost 7 bases and J 8 bases, leaving 12 bases between the germline ends. Germline CDR1 and CDR2: LGHNT and FRNRAP. CDR3 length: 12 residues. CDR3 loop: CASALRPDEQFF. In nucleotides, the CDR3 is TGTGCTAGTGCCCTCAGGCCCGATGAGCAGTTCTTC. The variable domain in full, completed from reference TRBV12-5 and TRBJ2-1, reads DARVTQTPRHKVTEMGQEVTMRCQPILGHNTVFWYRQTMMQGLELLAYFRNRAPLDDSGMPKDRFSAEMPDATLATLKIQPSEPRDSAVYFCASALRPDEQFFGPGTRLTVL.

Only one count was recorded for this clone. The chain has TRBV7-9 and TRBJ1-1; 7 nucleotides align to TRBD1. After removal of 5 bases from V and 0 bases from J, the junction contained 6 bases not matched to a gene. From germline, CDR1 is SEHNR and CDR2 FQNEAQ (reference sequence). This CDR3 comprises 15 residues. CDR3 residues: CASSTQTGLNTEAFF. Here the CDR3 DNA reads TGTGCCAGCAGCACCCAGACAGGGTTGAACACTGAAGCTTTCTTT. Full variable domain (outside the CDR3, taken from reference TRBV7-9 and TRBJ1-1): DTGVSQNPRHKITKRGQNVTFRCDPISEHNRLYWYRQTLGQGPEFLTYFQNEAQLEKSRLLSDRFSAERPKGSFSTLEIQRTEQGDSAMYLCASSTQTGLNTEAFFGQGTRLTVV.

This chain links TRBV2 with TRBJ1-3, with unresolved D. CDR1 is SNHLY and CDR2 is FYNNEI in the germline V gene. This CDR3 contains 14 residues. Trimming left V 5 bases short and J 4 bases short, with 12 bases between. CDR3 protein: CASSTNRGGNTIYF. CDR3 bases: TGTGCCAGCAGTACTAATCGAGGGGGAAACACCATATATTTT.

This clone was seen once. This chain uses TRBV19 with TRBJ1-1; 9 bases match TRBD1. CDR3 length equals 18 residues. The germline V gene encodes CDR1 LNHDA and CDR2 SQIVND (reference sequence). J gave up 0 bases and V 7 bases, and 15 bases lay outside the gene matches. The CDR3 coding sequence is TGTGCCAGTATTGGGACAGGGCCTCCCCTCGGTATGAACACTGAAGCTTTCTTT. Translating gives CASIGTGPPLGMNTEAFF. Full variable domain (remainder filled in from reference TRBV19 and TRBJ1-1): DGGITQSPKYLFRKEGQNVTLSCEQNLNHDAMYWYRQDPGQGLRLIYYSQIVNDFQKGDIAEGYSVSREKKESFPLTVTSAQKNPTAFYLCASIGTGPPLGMNTEAFFGQGTRLTVV.

J is TRBJ1-2 and V is TRBV3-1 (or the pseudogene TRBV3-2); unclear D gene. The V gene's germline CDR1 is LGHDT and CDR2 YNNKEL (reference sequence). The CDR3 has 13 amino acids. The ends were cut back, 0 bases at V and 4 bases at J, with 6 bases in the middle. In DNA, the CDR3 is TGTGCCAGCAGCCAAGAACGGAGCTATGGCTACACCTTC. This sequence encodes CASSQERSYGYTF.